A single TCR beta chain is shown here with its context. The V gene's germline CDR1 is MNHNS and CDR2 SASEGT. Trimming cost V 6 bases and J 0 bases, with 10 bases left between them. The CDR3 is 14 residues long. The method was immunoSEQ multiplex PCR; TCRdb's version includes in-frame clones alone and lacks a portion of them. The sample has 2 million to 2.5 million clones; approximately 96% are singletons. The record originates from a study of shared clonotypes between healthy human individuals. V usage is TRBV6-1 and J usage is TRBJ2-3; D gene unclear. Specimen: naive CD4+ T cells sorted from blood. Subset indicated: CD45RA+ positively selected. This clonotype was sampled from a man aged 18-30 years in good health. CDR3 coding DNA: TGTGCCAGCAGGCGGTCTATCAGCACAGATACGCAGTATTTT. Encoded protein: CASRRSISTDTQYF.